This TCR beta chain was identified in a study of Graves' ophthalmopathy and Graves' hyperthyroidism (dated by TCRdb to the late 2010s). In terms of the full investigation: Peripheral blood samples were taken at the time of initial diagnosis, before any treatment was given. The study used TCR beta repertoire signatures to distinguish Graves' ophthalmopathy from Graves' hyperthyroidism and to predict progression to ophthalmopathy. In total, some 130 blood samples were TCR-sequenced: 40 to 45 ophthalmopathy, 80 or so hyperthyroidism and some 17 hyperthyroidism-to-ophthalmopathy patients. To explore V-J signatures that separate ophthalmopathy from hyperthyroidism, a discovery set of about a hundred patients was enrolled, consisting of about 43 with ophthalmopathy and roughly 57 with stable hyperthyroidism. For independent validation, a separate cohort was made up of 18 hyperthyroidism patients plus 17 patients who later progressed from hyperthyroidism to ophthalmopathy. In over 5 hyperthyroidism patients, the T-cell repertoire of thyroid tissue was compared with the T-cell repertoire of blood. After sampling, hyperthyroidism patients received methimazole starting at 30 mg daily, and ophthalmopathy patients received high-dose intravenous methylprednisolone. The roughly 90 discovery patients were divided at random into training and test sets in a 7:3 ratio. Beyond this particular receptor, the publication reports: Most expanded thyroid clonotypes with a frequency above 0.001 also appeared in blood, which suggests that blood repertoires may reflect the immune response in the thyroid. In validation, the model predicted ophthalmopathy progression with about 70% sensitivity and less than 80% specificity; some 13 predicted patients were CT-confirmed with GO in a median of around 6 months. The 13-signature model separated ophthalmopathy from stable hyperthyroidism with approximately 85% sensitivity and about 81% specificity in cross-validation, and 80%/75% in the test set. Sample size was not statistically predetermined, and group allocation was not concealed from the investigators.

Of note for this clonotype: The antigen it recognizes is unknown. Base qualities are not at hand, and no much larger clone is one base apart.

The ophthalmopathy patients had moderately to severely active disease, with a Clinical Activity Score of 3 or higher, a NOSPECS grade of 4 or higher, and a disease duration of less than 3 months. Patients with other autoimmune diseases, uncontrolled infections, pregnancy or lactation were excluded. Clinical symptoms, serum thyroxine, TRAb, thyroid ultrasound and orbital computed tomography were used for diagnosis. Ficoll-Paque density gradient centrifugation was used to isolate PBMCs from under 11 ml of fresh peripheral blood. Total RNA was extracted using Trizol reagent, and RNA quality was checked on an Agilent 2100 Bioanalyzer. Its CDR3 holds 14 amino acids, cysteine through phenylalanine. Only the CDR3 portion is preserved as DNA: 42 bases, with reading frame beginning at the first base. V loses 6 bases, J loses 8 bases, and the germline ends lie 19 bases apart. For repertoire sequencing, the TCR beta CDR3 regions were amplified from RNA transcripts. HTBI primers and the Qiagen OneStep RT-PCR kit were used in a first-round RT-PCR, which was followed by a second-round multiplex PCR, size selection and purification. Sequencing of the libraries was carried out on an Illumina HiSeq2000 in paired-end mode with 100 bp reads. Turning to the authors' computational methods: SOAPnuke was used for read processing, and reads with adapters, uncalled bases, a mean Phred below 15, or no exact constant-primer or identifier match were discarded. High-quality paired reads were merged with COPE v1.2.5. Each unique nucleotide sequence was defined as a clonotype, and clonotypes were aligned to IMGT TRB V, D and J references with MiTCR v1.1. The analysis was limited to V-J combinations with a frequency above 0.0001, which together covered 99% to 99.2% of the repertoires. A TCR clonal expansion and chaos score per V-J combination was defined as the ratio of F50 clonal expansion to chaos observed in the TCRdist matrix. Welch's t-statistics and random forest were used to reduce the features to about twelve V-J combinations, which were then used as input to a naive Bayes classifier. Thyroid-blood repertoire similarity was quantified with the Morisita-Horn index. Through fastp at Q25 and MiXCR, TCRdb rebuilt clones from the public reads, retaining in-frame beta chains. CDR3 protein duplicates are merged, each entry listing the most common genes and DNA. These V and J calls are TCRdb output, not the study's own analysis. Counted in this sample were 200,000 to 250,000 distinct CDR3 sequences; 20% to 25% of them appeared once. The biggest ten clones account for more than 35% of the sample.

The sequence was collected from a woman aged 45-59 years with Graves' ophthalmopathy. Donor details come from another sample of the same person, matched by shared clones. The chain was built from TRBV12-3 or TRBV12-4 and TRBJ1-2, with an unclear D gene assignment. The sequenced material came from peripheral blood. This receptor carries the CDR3 CASSLLVGPQGYTF. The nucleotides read TGTGCCAGCAGCCTCCTGGTTGGTCCGCAAGGCTACACCTTC.